This T cell receptor (beta chain) derives from a study of blood T cell repertoires in COVID-19. Study-wide context: Whether acute or convalescent, the COVID-19 samples came from the United States, Italy and Spain. Sources were T cells, B-cell-depleted T cells, or PBMCs; the material itself was cDNA or gDNA.

This CDR3 region has 16 residues. CDR1 is WSHSY and CDR2 is SAAADI in the germline V gene. After removal of 6 bases from V and 0 bases from J, the junction contained 8 bases not matched to a gene. This clone was seen only once. Authors' processing steps: Researchers report that nucleated cell counts were estimated from reference gene primer amplification. The protocol was immunoSEQ multiplex PCR, while the TCRdb copy is restricted to in-frame clones and leaves out a portion. The DNA was the basis for D and trimming; V, J and clone size are from that table. The sample yields 70,000 to 95,000 clones, just over 85% seen once.

This sequence joins TRBV10-2 and TRBJ2-5; 9 bases map to TRBD2. The sequencing input was peripheral blood. The sequence came from a woman in her 70s with acute or convalescent COVID-19. The CDR3 region is CASSKIAGVNQETQYF. The CDR3 DNA reads as TGCGCCAGCAGCAAAATAGCGGGAGTGAACCAAGAGACCCAGTACTTC.